The sequence of this T cell receptor (beta chain) was determined in a study of blood T cell repertoires in COVID-19. Per the study methods: Researchers report that nucleated cell counts were estimated from reference gene primer amplification. Sequenced by immunoSEQ multiplex PCR; TCRdb stores in-frame clones only, minus some. For V, J and clone size, that table is used; D and trimming come from the DNA. Of about 53,000 clones in the sample, approximately 86% were seen once. Per the germline V gene, CDR1 is MNHEY and CDR2 is SVGAGI. The CDR3 length is 15 residues. V dropped 5 bases and J dropped 6 bases, with 20 bases sitting between them.

Sequenced input: peripheral blood. The chain is built from TRBV6-5 and TRBJ2-7; D remains ambiguous. This receptor was identified in a man aged 65-85 years with active COVID-19. The CDR3 here is CASSPPAGQVVEQYF. Here the CDR3 DNA reads TGTGCCAGCAGTCCCCCGGCAGGCCAGGTGGTCGAGCAGTACTTC.